A single sample is the source of the 24 T cell receptor beta chains below, sequenced in a study of blood T cell repertoires in COVID-19. Data came from immunoSEQ multiplex PCR; TCRdb stores just in-frame clones and leaves some out. This table holds about 270,000 clones, 88% found once. Sequenced sample: PBMCs or T cells enriched from blood (not recorded which). The receptors here all came from a woman aged 55-70 years in a cohort exposed to, infected with or recovered from COVID-19 (not recorded which).

The V and J genes are TRBV7-9 and TRBJ2-3, with a weak D call TRBD1 (6 bases). This CDR3 spans 15 amino acids. Germline V gene sequence: CDR1 SEHNR, CDR2 FQNEAQ (reference sequence). Trimming took 1 base from V and 2 from J, leaving 10 bases between them. The chain's CDR3 is CASSLVWDITDTQYF. The CDR3 region has the DNA TGTGCCAGCAGCTTAGTTTGGGACATCACAGATACGCAGTATTTT.

The chain recombines TRBV5-1 with TRBJ2-1; the match to TRBD2 covers 9 bases. The CDR3 covers 16 residues. The germline V gene has CDR1 SGHRS and CDR2 YFSETQ. The V segment lost 0 bases and the J segment 8 bases; nucleotides outside the gene matches: 9. The CDR3 loop reads CASSLELAGEGDEQFF. The CDR3 nucleotides are TGCGCCAGCAGCTTGGAGTTAGCGGGAGAGGGGGATGAGCAGTTCTTC.

V is TRBV2 and J is TRBJ2-6, with a possible D match to TRBD1 (5 bases). Germline-derived CDR1 and CDR2 are SNHLY and FYNNEI. With 9 bases removed from V and 0 bases from J, the gap between germline ends came to 6 bases. The CDR3 length is 13 residues. The CDR3 here is CARQVSGANVLTF. CDR3 nucleotides: TGTGCCAGACAGGTCTCTGGGGCCAACGTCCTGACTTTC.

This clone has only a few counts. The chain combines TRBV19 with TRBJ1-1, with 7 positions matching TRBD1. Trimming at V came to 4 bases and at J to 0 bases, leaving 5 bases not matched to a gene. The CDR3 extends over 15 amino acids. Germline assignment: CDR1 LNHDA and CDR2 SQIVND (reference sequence). Here the CDR3 DNA reads TGTGCCAGTAGTACTGGGGACAGAATGAACACTGAAGCTTTCTTT. Its translation: CASSTGDRMNTEAFF. The full variable domain, rest sourced from reference TRBV19 and TRBJ1-1, is DGGITQSPKYLFRKEGQNVTLSCEQNLNHDAMYWYRQDPGQGLRLIYYSQIVNDFQKGDIAEGYSVSREKKESFPLTVTSAQKNPTAFYLCASSTGDRMNTEAFFGQGTRLTVV.

The J gene is TRBJ1-5, the V gene TRBV19; 7 nucleotides match TRBD1. The CDR3 length is 15 residues. Germline CDR1 reads LNHDA; CDR2 reads SQIVND (reference sequence). Unmatched junction bases numbered 11, after V lost 6 bases and J lost 6 bases. The DNA for the CDR3 is TGTGCCAGTAGATCCCCGGAGGGGGCGAGTCAGCCCCAGCATTTT. Amino acid sequence: CASRSPEGASQPQHF.

The chain employs TRBV3-1 (or the pseudogene TRBV3-2) and TRBJ2-1; tentatively, D is TRBD2 (6 bases). Germline V lookup: CDR1 LGHDT, CDR2 YNNKEL (reference sequence). The V and J ends lost 1 base and 6 bases respectively, with 10 bases between them. CDR3 length equals 14 residues. The CDR3 is CASSQGGTVNEQFF. CDR3 in DNA: TGTGCCAGCAGCCAAGGCGGGACTGTCAATGAGCAGTTCTTC.

V and J are TRBV11-1 and TRBJ2-1; 9 bases line up with TRBD2. The CDR3 is made up of 15 amino acids. V was clipped by 1 base and J by 5 bases; unmatched bases: 3. Germline assignment: CDR1 SGHAT and CDR2 FQDESV (reference sequence). Here the CDR3 reads CASSLGTSVDNEQFF. DNA for the CDR3: TGTGCCAGCAGCTTAGGGACTAGCGTAGACAATGAGCAGTTCTTC.

The rearrangement uses TRBV15 and TRBJ2-3, with D perhaps TRBD1 (5 bases). The length of the CDR3 is 15 residues. Germline values: CDR1 LNHNV, CDR2 YYDKDF (reference sequence). V lost 2 bases and J 4 bases, leaving 13 bases between the germline ends. CDR3 region: CATSRNPLGADTQYF. CDR3 in DNA: TGTGCCACCAGCAGAAATCCCCTAGGGGCAGATACGCAGTATTTT.

V usage is TRBV11-2 and J usage is TRBJ2-3, with 10 bases lining up with TRBD1. J lost 5 bases, V lost 0 bases, and 17 bases had no gene match. Germline CDR1 is SGHAT and CDR2 is FQNNGV. This CDR3 region has 20 residues. The CDR3 region has the DNA TGTGCCAGCAGCTTAGATTGGGGGACAGGGGTCCGAGTAGGGATAGATACGCAGTATTTT. It specifies CASSLDWGTGVRVGIDTQYF.

V is TRBV7-3 and J is TRBJ2-6; 9 bases align to TRBD1. V shed 5 bases, J shed 0 bases, and the junction held 14 bases outside the gene matches. In germline, CDR1 is SGHTA, CDR2 FQGTGA. This CDR3 is built from 20 residues. The CDR3 region has the DNA TGTGCCAGCAGCCGCGCTGGGGGACAGGGCATTATCTCTGGGGCCAACGTCCTGACTTTC. Translating gives CASSRAGGQGIISGANVLTF.

The chain is built from TRBV9 and TRBJ2-1, with D maybe TRBD2 (5 bases). Germline CDR1 SGDLS, CDR2 YYNGEE. This CDR3 region has 14 residues. Trimming removed 1 base at V and 6 bases at J, with 11 bases between. CDR3 coding DNA: TGTGCCAGCAGCGTAACTACGGGGTTCAATGAGCAGTTCTTC. It codes for CASSVTTGFNEQFF.

This clone has more than one count but fewer than ten. V is TRBV28 and J is TRBJ1-2, with 8 bases identical to TRBD1. This CDR3 spans 16 amino acids. Germline V gene lookup returns CDR1 MDHEN and CDR2 SYDVKM. V dropped 1 base and J dropped 4; count of bases not matched to a gene: 8. The CDR3 protein is CASSLYQGASFYGYTF. The CDR3 bases are TGTGCCAGCAGTTTATATCAGGGGGCCTCCTTCTATGGCTACACCTTC.

The chain uses TRBV19 and TRBJ2-5, with TRBD1 as a possible D gene (6 bases). Germline CDR1 and CDR2: LNHDA and SQIVND (reference sequence). The V end lost 5 bases, the J end lost 7 bases, and 17 bases lay between the germline ends. This CDR3 is built from 14 residues. As DNA, the CDR3 is TGTGCCAGTAGTTTTCCCGACAGGTTGGGGACCCAGTACTTC. Translated: CASSFPDRLGTQYF.

V gene TRBV4-2 combines with J gene TRBJ1-4; no definite D call. Germline loops: CDR1 LGHNA, CDR2 YNFKEQ. The CDR3 runs 14 residues. The ends were cut back, 0 bases at V and 4 bases at J, with 6 bases in the middle. CDR3 region: CASSQDEGNEKLFF. The CDR3 DNA follows: TGTGCCAGCAGCCAAGATGAGGGTAATGAAAAACTGTTTTTT.

The chain recombines TRBV29-1 with TRBJ1-1; 7 positions agree with TRBD1. CDR1 and CDR2 (germline): SQVTM, ANQGSEA. J was trimmed by 5 bases and V by 7 bases; bases with no gene match: 13. The CDR3 totals 14 residues. CDR3 residues: CSAKRTGGRTEAFF. DNA of the CDR3: TGCAGCGCGAAACGGACAGGAGGGAGGACTGAAGCTTTCTTT.

The chain recombines TRBV24-1 with TRBJ2-3; 8 bases fit TRBD2. With V trimmed by 4 bases and J by 2 bases, 10 bases remained unmatched. CDR1 is KGHDR, CDR2 SFDVKD, per germline. The CDR3 runs to 17 residues. In DNA form, the CDR3 reads TGTGCCACCAGTGAGACCAGCGGGAGTGGGCCCACAGATACGCAGTATTTT. Amino acids: CATSETSGSGPTDTQYF.

This sequence joins TRBV5-5 and TRBJ2-7, with TRBD1 as a possible D gene (5 bases). The CDR3 has 12 residues. CDR1 and CDR2 from the germline V gene are SGHKS and YYEKEE (reference sequence). Between the trimmed V and J ends, which lost 2 bases and 6 bases, there was a span of 9 bases. CDR3 residues: CASSLPGREQYF. CDR3 sequence (DNA): TGTGCCAGCAGCTTACCAGGGCGCGAGCAGTACTTC.

The chain recombines TRBV5-1 with TRBJ2-2; TRBD1 agrees at 7 bases. This CDR3 spans 14 amino acids. Germline loops: CDR1 SGHRS, CDR2 YFSETQ. The junction had 3 bases not matched to a gene; V was cut back by 0 bases and J by 7 bases. CDR3 bases: TGCGCCAGCAGCTTGGAGACAGGGATCGGGGAGCTGTTTTTT. Protein: CASSLETGIGELFF.

The chain recombines TRBV21-1 with TRBJ1-1. TRBV21-1 is a known pseudogene. CDR3 length: 14 residues. The CDR3 DNA reads as TGTGCCACCGACCCACTACCCGGGAACACTGAAGCTTTCTTT. Protein sequence: CATDPLPGNTEAFF.

The chain has TRBV7-9 and TRBJ1-2; 9 bases are a match to TRBD1. V lost 5 bases and J lost 2; bases outside the gene matches: 6. CDR1 and CDR2 from the germline V gene are SEHNR and FQNEAQ (reference sequence). There are 15 residues in the CDR3. The CDR3 region is CASSDRGTRNYGYTF. CDR3 sequence (DNA): TGTGCCAGCAGCGACAGGGGGACGAGGAACTATGGCTACACCTTC.

V usage is TRBV7-8 and J usage is TRBJ2-2; 12 bases match TRBD1. V shed 7 bases, J shed 6 bases, and the junction held 6 bases outside the gene matches. There are 15 residues in the CDR3. Germline V gene data show CDR1 as SGHVS and CDR2 as FQNEAQ. The CDR3 reads CASTGTGGIPGELFF. Here the CDR3 DNA reads TGTGCCAGCACCGGGACAGGGGGCATTCCCGGGGAGCTGTTTTTT.

The J gene is TRBJ2-7, the V gene TRBV28; no firm D call. The CDR3 spans 14 residues. CDR1 MDHEN and CDR2 SYDVKM come from the germline V gene. V was trimmed by 7 bases and J by 2 bases, leaving 15 bases between them. CDR3 residues: CASTRPLGAYEQYF. The CDR3 nucleotides are TGTGCCAGCACCAGACCCCTGGGCGCCTACGAGCAGTACTTC. Complete variable domain (other parts from reference TRBV28 and TRBJ2-7): DVKVTQSSRYLVKRTGEKVFLECVQDMDHENMFWYRQDPGLGLRLIYFSYDVKMKEKGDIPEGYSVSREKKERFSLILESASTNQTSMYLCASTRPLGAYEQYFGPGTRLTVT.

The V gene is TRBV5-1, the J gene TRBJ2-1; 9 bases are a match to TRBD2. J was trimmed by 5 bases and V by 4 bases; bases with no gene match: 10. From germline, CDR1 is SGHRS and CDR2 YFSETQ. The CDR3 is made up of 16 amino acids. CDR3 DNA sequence: TGCGCCAGCAGCCGTTTTAGCGGGAGTAACAACAATGAGCAGTTCTTC. As protein: CASSRFSGSNNNEQFF. Together with reference TRBV5-1 and TRBJ2-1, the CDR3 gives the full variable domain: KAGVTQTPRYLIKTRGQQVTLSCSPISGHRSVSWYQQTPGQGLQFLFEYFSETQRNKGNFPGRFSGRQFSNSRSEMNVSTLELGDSALYLCASSRFSGSNNNEQFFGPGTRLTVL.

Here the CDR3 reads CASSPGTGTPEKLFF. The CDR3 DNA sequence: TGTGCCAGCAGTCCCGGGACAGGGACACCCGAAAAACTGTTTTTT. V usage is TRBV28 and J usage is TRBJ1-4; 9 nucleotides agree with TRBD1. This CDR3 region has 15 residues. V dropped 5 bases and J dropped 8; count of bases not matched to a gene: 9. Germline V gives CDR1 MDHEN, CDR2 SYDVKM.